This T cell receptor (beta chain) was retrieved from a study of PD-L1 blockade in urothelial cancer. Study context: Chemotherapy regimens numbering 0 to 3 had been given to patients.

The V gene's germline CDR1 is MNHEY and CDR2 SMNVEV (reference sequence). This CDR3 spans 17 amino acids. Losses at the gene ends were 5 bases for V and 3 bases for J; bases not matched to a gene: 9. This clone was found once. Clones were sequenced by immunoSEQ multiplex PCR, and TCRdb holds only the in-frame ones, with some missing. The sample has tens of thousands of clones, 90% seen once; the top ten hold just under 8.5%. The origin of this receptor is a man between 65 and 85 years old with urothelial cancer. The sequences come from PBMCs, collected around atezolizumab (anti-PD-L1) treatment. This rearrangement joins TRBV27 to TRBJ1-5, with 11 nucleotides matching TRBD1. The CDR3 DNA is TGTGCCAGCAGTCCCAAGGACAGGGGGCGAGTCAATCAGCCCCAGCATTTT. Protein sequence: CASSPKDRGRVNQPQHF.